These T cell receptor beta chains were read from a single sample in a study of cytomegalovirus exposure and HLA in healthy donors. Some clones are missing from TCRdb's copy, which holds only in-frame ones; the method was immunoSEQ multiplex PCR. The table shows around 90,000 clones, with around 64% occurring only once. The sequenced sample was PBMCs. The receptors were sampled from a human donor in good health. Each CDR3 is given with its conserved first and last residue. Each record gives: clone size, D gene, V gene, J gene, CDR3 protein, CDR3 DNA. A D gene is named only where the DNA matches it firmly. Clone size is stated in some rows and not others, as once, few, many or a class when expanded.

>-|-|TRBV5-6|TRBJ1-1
CASSLVSRTEAFF
TGTGCCAGCAGCTTGGTTTCCAGAACTGAAGCTTTCTTT
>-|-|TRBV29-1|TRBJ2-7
CSVRGEQYF
TGCAGCGTCAGGGGAGAGCAGTACTTC
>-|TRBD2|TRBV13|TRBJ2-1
CASSPVGGGNNEQFF
TGTGCCAGCAGCCCGGTTGGCGGGGGGAACAATGAGCAGTTCTTC
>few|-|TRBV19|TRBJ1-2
CASSVTGSDYGYTF
TGTGCCAGTAGTGTAACAGGGAGTGACTATGGCTACACCTTC
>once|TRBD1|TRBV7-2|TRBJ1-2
CASVDRGSYGYTF
TGTGCCAGCGTCGACAGGGGTTCATATGGCTACACCTTC
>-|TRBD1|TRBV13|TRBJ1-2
CASSSMTGFNYGYTF
TGTGCCAGCAGCTCCATGACAGGGTTTAACTATGGCTACACCTTC
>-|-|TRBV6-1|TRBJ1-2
CASKMGTYGYTF
TGTGCCAGCAAAATGGGGACTTATGGCTACACCTTC
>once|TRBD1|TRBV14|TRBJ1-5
CASSQDPHRGRWSNQPQHF
TGTGCCAGCAGCCAAGATCCGCACAGGGGAAGGTGGAGCAATCAGCCCCAGCATTTT
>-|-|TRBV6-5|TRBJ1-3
CASSYSFNSGNTIYF
TGTGCCAGCAGTTACTCGTTCAACTCTGGAAACACCATATATTTT
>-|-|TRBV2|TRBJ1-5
CASSKGQSNQPQHF
TGTGCCAGCAGTAAAGGACAGAGCAATCAGCCCCAGCATTTT
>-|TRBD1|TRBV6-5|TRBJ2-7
CASSRTGESYEQYF
TGTGCCAGCAGTAGGACAGGTGAATCCTACGAGCAGTACTTC
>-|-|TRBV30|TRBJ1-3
CARRFGNTIYF
TGTGCTCGGAGATTCGGCAACACCATATATTTT
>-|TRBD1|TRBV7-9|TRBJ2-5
CASSLDGDSERGKQETQYF
TGTGCCAGCAGCTTAGATGGGGACAGTGAGAGGGGAAAGCAAGAGACCCAGTACTTC
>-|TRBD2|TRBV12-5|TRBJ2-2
CASGFSGGANTGELFF
TGTGCTAGTGGTTTTAGCGGGGGCGCGAACACCGGGGAGCTGTTTTTT
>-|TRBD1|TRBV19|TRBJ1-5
CASRWTGGSEPQHF
TGTGCCAGTAGGTGGACAGGCGGATCAGAGCCCCAGCATTTT
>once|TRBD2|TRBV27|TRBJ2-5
CASSSSGGWETQYF
TGTGCCAGCAGTTCTAGCGGGGGTTGGGAGACCCAGTACTTC
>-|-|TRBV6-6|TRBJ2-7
CASSYSVGQHYEQYF
TGTGCCAGCAGTTACTCGGTTGGACAGCACTACGAGCAGTACTTC
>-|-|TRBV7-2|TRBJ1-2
CASSLSPGDGYTF
TGTGCCAGCAGCTTATCCCCGGGTGACGGCTACACCTTC
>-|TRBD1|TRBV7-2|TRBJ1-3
CASSQTGPPGNTIYF
TGTGCCAGCAGCCAGACAGGGCCCCCTGGAAACACCATATATTTT
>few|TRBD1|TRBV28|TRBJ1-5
CASTVQGAVGGQPQHF
TGTGCCAGCACCGTACAGGGGGCCGTTGGGGGACAGCCCCAGCATTTT
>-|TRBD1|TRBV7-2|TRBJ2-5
CASSLASRTGGRLETQYF
TGTGCCAGCAGCTTAGCCAGCCGGACAGGGGGGAGGTTGGAGACCCAGTACTTC
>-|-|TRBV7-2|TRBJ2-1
CASSRPGVHEQFF
TGTGCCAGCAGCCGCCCGGGGGTACATGAGCAGTTCTTC
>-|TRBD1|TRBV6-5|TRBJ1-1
CASFTRGRRGTEAFF
TGTGCCAGTTTTACCAGGGGGCGCCGAGGTACTGAAGCTTTCTTT
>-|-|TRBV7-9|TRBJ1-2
CASSPQTNYGYTF
TGTGCCAGCAGCCCCCAAACTAACTATGGCTACACCTTC
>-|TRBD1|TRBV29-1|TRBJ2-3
CSVEGQGSRPDTQYF
TGCAGCGTTGAAGGACAGGGGTCCCGCCCAGATACGCAGTATTTT
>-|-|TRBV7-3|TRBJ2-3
CASSPSSSTDTQYF
TGTGCCAGCAGCCCCTCTTCGAGCACAGATACGCAGTATTTT
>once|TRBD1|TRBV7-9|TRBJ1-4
CALEGATNEKLFF
TGTGCCCTGGAGGGGGCCACTAATGAAAAACTGTTTTTT
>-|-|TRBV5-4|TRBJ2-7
CASSWEGVYEQYF
TGTGCCAGCAGCTGGGAGGGGGTCTACGAGCAGTACTTC
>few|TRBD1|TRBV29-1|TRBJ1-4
CSVGGQGGEKLFF
TGCAGCGTTGGGGGACAGGGGGGTGAAAAACTGTTTTTT
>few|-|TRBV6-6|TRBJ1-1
CAARGANTEAFF
TGTGCCGCCCGGGGGGCAAACACTGAAGCTTTCTTT
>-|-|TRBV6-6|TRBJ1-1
CASSYGVGRSTEAFF
TGTGCCAGCAGTTACGGGGTGGGGCGGAGCACTGAAGCTTTCTTT
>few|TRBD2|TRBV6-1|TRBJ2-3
CASSEREGATDTQYF
TGTGCCAGCAGTGAAAGGGAGGGCGCCACAGATACGCAGTATTTT
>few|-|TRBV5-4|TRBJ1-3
CASSLGAGNTIYF
TGTGCCAGCAGCTTGGGGGCAGGAAACACCATATATTTT
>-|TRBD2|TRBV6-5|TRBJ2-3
CASSRGTSSDTQYF
TGTGCCAGCAGCAGAGGGACTAGCTCAGATACGCAGTATTTT
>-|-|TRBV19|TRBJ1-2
CASSITGDYGYTF
TGTGCCAGTAGTATCACCGGGGATTATGGCTACACCTTC
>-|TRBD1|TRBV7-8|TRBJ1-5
CASSLDRDRRFPSNQPQHF
TGTGCCAGCAGCTTAGACCGGGACAGGAGGTTTCCTAGCAATCAGCCCCAGCATTTT
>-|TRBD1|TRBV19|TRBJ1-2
CASSPGQGARGYTF
TGTGCCAGTAGCCCCGGACAGGGGGCAAGAGGCTACACCTTC
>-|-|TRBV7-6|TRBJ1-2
CASSQWEGEGIWGYTF
TGTGCCAGCAGCCAATGGGAGGGAGAGGGCATTTGGGGCTACACCTTC
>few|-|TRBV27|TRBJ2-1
CASSFSYRGTQRGNEQFF
TGTGCCAGCAGTTTTTCCTATCGGGGGACCCAACGAGGGAATGAGCAGTTCTTC
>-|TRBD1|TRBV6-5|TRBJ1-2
CASSAVTGGSGYTF
TGTGCCAGCAGCGCCGTTACAGGGGGCTCTGGCTACACCTTC
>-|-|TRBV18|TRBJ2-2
CASSDRPQGTNTGELFF
TGTGCCAGCTCAGACCGCCCCCAGGGGACAAACACCGGGGAGCTGTTTTTT
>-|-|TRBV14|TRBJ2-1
CASSQRPSSSYNEQFF
TGTGCCAGCAGCCAGCGCCCATCTAGCTCCTACAATGAGCAGTTCTTC
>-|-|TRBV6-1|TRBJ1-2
CASSERQRYQGYGYTF
TGTGCCAGCAGTGAAAGGCAGAGGTATCAAGGTTATGGCTACACCTTC